This T cell receptor (beta chain) comes out of a study of cytotoxic CD8 clonotypes in ibrutinib-treated CLL. The wider study: The group held 11 relapsed/refractory and under 16 treatment-naive patients, with roughly 17 IGHV unmutated.

Around 2 micrograms of genomic DNA (from cryopreserved PBMCs) were used for TCR beta libraries. The CDR3 is 12 amino acids. Looked up from germline, CDR1 is MNHEY and CDR2 is SMNVEV (reference sequence). V dropped 6 bases and J dropped 5 bases, with 8 bases sitting between them. A 1 in 200,000 to 1 in 1 million T cell depth was the sequencing target. Only in-frame clones appear in the TCRdb table, and some are missing; sequencing was by immunoSEQ multiplex PCR. The table records 130,000 to 150,000 clones, around three quarters of them present only once. The clonotype originates from a human donor with chronic lymphocytic leukemia. This material consisted of PBMCs, taken after 12 months of ibrutinib treatment. The chain is built from TRBV27 and TRBJ1-5; D is perhaps TRBD1 (5 bases). CDR3 amino acids: CASRGGHQPQHF. The DNA of the CDR3 is TGTGCCAGCAGGGGGGGACATCAGCCCCAGCATTTT.